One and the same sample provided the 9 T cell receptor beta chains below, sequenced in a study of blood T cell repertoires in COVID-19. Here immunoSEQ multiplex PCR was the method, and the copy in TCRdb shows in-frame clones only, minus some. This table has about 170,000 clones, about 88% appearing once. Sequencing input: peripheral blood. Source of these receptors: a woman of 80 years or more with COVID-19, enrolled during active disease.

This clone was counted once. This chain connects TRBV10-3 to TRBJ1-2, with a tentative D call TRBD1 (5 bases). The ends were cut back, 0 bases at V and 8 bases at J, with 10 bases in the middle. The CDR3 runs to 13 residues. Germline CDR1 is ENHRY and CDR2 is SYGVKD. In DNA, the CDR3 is TGTGCCATCAGTGAGTCGAAAGGGGTGGGCTACACCTTC. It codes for CAISESKGVGYTF.

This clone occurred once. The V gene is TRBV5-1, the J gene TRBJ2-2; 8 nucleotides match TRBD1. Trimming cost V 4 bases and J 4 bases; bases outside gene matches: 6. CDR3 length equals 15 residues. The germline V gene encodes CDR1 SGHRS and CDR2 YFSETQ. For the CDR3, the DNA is TGCGCCAGCAGCATAAGACAGGGGTCCACCGGGGAGCTGTTTTTT. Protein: CASSIRQGSTGELFF. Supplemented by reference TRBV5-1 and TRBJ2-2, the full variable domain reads KAGVTQTPRYLIKTRGQQVTLSCSPISGHRSVSWYQQTPGQGLQFLFEYFSETQRNKGNFPGRFSGRQFSNSRSEMNVSTLELGDSALYLCASSIRQGSTGELFFGEGSRLTVL.

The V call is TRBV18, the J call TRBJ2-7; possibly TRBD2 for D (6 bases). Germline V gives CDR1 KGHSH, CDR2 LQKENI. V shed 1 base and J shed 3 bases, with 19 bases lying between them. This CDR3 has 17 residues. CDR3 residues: CASSPLPRDSFLYEQYF. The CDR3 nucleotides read TGTGCCAGCTCACCACTGCCACGGGACTCCTTTCTCTACGAGCAGTACTTC. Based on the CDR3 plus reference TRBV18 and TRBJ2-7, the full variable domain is NAGVMQNPRHLVRRRGQEARLRCSPMKGHSHVYWYRQLPEEGLKFMVYLQKENIIDESGMPKERFSAEFPKEGPSILRIQQVVRGDSAAYFCASSPLPRDSFLYEQYFGPGTRLTVT.

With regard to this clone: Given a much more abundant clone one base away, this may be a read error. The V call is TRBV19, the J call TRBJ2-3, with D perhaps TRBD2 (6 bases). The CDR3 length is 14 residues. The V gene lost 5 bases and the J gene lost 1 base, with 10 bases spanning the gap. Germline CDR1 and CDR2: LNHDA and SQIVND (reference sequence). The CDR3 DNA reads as TGTGCCAGTAGTGAGGCTAGCGGCACAGATACGCAGTATTTT. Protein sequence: CASSEASGTDTQYF.

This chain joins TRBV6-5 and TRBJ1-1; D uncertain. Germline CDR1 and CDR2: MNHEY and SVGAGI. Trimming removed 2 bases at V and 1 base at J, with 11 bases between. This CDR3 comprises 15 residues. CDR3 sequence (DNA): TGTGCCAGCAGTTACATTCTTGCGGGGAACACTGAAGCTTTCTTT. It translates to CASSYILAGNTEAFF.

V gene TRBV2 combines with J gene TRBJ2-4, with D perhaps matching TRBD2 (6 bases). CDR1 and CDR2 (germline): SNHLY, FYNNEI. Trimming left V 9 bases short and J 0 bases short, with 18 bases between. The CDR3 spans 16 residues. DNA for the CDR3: TGTGCCAGTAAGATCGGGGGTCTTCTAGCCAAAAACATTCAGTACTTC. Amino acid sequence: CASKIGGLLAKNIQYF.

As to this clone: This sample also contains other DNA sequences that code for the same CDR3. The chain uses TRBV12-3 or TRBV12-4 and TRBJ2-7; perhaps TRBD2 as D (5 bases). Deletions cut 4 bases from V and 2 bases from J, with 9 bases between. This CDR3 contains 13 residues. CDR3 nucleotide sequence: TGTGCCAGCAGTTCAAGCGGAGCCTACGAGCAGTACTTC. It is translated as CASSSSGAYEQYF.

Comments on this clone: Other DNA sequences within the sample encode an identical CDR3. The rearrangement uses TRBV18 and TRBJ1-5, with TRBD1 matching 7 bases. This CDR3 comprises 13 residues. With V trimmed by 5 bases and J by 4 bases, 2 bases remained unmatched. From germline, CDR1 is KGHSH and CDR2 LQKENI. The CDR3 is CASSSDRNQPQHF. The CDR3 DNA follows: TGTGCCAGCTCATCGGACAGGAATCAGCCCCAGCATTTT. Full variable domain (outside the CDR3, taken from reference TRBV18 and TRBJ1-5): NAGVMQNPRHLVRRRGQEARLRCSPMKGHSHVYWYRQLPEEGLKFMVYLQKENIIDESGMPKERFSAEFPKEGPSILRIQQVVRGDSAAYFCASSSDRNQPQHFGDGTRLSIL.

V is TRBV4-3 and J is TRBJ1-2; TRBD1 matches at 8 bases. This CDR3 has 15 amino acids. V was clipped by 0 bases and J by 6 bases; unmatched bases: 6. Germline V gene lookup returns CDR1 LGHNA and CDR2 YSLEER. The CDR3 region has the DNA TGCGCCAGCAGCCAAGATTTTTTGACAGGGGATGGCTACACCTTC. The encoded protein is CASSQDFLTGDGYTF.